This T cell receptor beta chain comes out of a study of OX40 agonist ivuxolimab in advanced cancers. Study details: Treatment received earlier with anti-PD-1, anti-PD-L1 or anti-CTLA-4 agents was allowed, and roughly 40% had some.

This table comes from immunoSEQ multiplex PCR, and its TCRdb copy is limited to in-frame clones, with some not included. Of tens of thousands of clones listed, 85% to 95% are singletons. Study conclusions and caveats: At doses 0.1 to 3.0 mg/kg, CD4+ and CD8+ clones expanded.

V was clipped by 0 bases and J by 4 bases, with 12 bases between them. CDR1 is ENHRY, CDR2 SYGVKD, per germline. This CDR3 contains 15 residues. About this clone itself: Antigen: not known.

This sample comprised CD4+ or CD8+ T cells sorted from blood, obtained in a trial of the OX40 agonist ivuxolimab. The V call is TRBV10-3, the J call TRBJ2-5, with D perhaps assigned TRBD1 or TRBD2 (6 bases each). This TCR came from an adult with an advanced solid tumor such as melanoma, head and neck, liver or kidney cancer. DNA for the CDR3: TGTGCCATCAGTGAGTCGGGGGGCGTGGGAGAGACCCAGTACTTC. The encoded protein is CAISESGGVGETQYF.